This T cell receptor (beta chain) derives from a study of vaccination and CD4 T cells after COVID-19. Across the whole study: Vaccinees got either two BNT162b2 doses or two mRNA-1273 doses.

An Oncomine TCR Beta short-read assay was used to sequence the DNA from cultured CD4+ T cells. One entry per CDR3 protein results from TCRdb running MiXCR on the PCR reads. The sample consists of 17,000 or so distinct CDR3 sequences, roughly 60% of them appearing once. A remark on this clonotype: Its target is not known.

The treatment here: roughly 11-day PBMC culture with coronavirus spike peptide pools or control peptides (ViraFEST assay). The source of this sequence is a human donor who had recovered from COVID-19. Material: CD4+ T cells from blood, cultured in vitro, obtained after SARS-CoV-2 vaccination.

The CDR3 region is CASSDEGQGSYEQYF. CDR3 nucleotides: TGTGCCAGCAGTGACGAAGGACAGGGCTCCTACGAGCAGTACTTC. The chain recombines TRBV12-3 or TRBV12-4 with TRBJ2-7, with 8 nucleotides matching TRBD1. This CDR3 contains 15 residues. The V and J ends lost 5 bases and 0 bases, in that order; junction bases with no gene match: 6.